This TCR beta chain was captured by sequencing in a study of lymphopenia after photon versus proton radiotherapy. V shed 7 bases, J shed 7 bases, and the junction held 13 bases outside the gene matches. From germline, CDR1 is MDHEN and CDR2 SYDVKM. The CDR3 loop spans 15 amino acids. The data were produced by immunoSEQ multiplex PCR, yet TCRdb's version contains in-frame clones alone and is incomplete. The data contain about 39,000 clones, approximately 90% of them singletons. Study findings and constraints: Oligoclonal CD8+ Temra expansion after nadir drove photon patients' diversity drop. Under photons, naive T cells and diversity fell while effector/memory populations rose.

Of note for this clone: Antigen: not known.

This TCR was recovered from a man aged 55 to 70 with cholangiocarcinoma. The specimen comprised peripheral blood, sampled from a patient treated with photon-based radiotherapy. The chain has TRBV28 and TRBJ2-1; 7 bases map to TRBD2. The CDR3 loop is CASTFSSGTGNEQFF. The CDR3 DNA reads TGTGCCAGCACATTTAGCAGCGGGACTGGGAATGAGCAGTTCTTC.